The rows below give T cell receptor beta chains drawn from one sample of a study of early T cells in non-severe SARS-CoV-2 infection. Each CDR3 protein gets one entry after TCRdb re-called the 5' RACE reads with MiXCR. This table has about 60,000 distinct CDR3 sequences, around 12% appearing once. Sequenced sample: whole blood. The receptors originated from an adult who was a healthcare worker with PCR-confirmed SARS-CoV-2 infection or an uninfected control (not recorded which). Each CDR3 is given with its conserved first and last residue. The order of the fields is clone size, D gene, V gene, J gene, CDR3 protein, CDR3 DNA. D genes are given only for firm matches. Expanded clones are given a class, and other clones once, few, many or no size at all.

.	.	TRBV5-1	TRBJ1-3	CASSLEIQGNLGNTIYF	TGCGCCAGCAGCCTGGAAATACAGGGAAACCTCGGAAACACCATATATTTT
many	TRBD1	TRBV27	TRBJ1-1	CARTYKQGARTEAFF	TGTGCCAGGACCTACAAACAGGGGGCAAGAACTGAAGCTTTCTTT
few	TRBD2	TRBV11-2	TRBJ2-7	CASRRPGLGGSEQYF	TGTGCCAGCAGGAGACCGGGACTAGGGGGGTCGGAGCAGTACTTC
.	TRBD1	TRBV7-9	TRBJ1-4	CASSLGTGNEKLFF	TGTGCCAGCAGCCTGGGGACAGGGAATGAAAAACTGTTTTTT
.	.	TRBV11-2	TRBJ2-3	CASSKHKERDTQYF	TGTGCCAGCAGTAAACATAAAGAGAGAGATACGCAGTATTTT
many	TRBD2	TRBV6-6	TRBJ2-5	CASSYTSTSGGRAQYF	TGTGCCAGCAGTTACACCTCAACTAGCGGGGGGAGAGCCCAGTACTTC
.	.	TRBV11-2	TRBJ2-3	CASSLGVVQGTDTQYF	TGTGCCAGCAGCTTAGGCGTCGTACAGGGCACAGATACGCAGTATTTT
few	.	TRBV11-2	TRBJ1-6	CASSVNKDSPLHF	TGTGCCAGCAGCGTCAACAAGGATTCACCCCTCCACTTT
many	.	TRBV7-6	TRBJ2-3	CASSLGGASYTQYF	TGTGCCAGCAGCTTAGGGGGCGCGAGTTATACGCAGTATTTT
.	TRBD1	TRBV19	TRBJ2-7	CASARTGNYEQYF	TGTGCCAGCGCAAGGACAGGGAACTACGAGCAGTACTTC
many	.	TRBV28	TRBJ1-5	CASRKGGDSNQPQHF	TGTGCCAGCAGAAAGGGGGGTGATAGCAATCAGCCCCAGCATTTT
few	.	TRBV5-6	TRBJ1-6	CASSLSSGARDNSPLHF	TGTGCCAGCAGCTTGTCTTCGGGGGCCAGGGATAATTCACCCCTCCACTTT
few	.	TRBV5-1	TRBJ1-1	CASSLGGRAEAFF	TGCGCCAGCAGCTTGGGAGGGAGAGCTGAAGCTTTCTTT
.	TRBD1	TRBV5-1	TRBJ2-5	CASSGNRGPQETQYF	TGCGCCAGCAGCGGTAACAGGGGGCCCCAAGAGACCCAGTACTTC
.	.	TRBV20-1	TRBJ1-1	CSARGPGANTEAFF	TGCAGTGCTAGAGGTCCGGGGGCGAACACTGAAGCTTTCTTT